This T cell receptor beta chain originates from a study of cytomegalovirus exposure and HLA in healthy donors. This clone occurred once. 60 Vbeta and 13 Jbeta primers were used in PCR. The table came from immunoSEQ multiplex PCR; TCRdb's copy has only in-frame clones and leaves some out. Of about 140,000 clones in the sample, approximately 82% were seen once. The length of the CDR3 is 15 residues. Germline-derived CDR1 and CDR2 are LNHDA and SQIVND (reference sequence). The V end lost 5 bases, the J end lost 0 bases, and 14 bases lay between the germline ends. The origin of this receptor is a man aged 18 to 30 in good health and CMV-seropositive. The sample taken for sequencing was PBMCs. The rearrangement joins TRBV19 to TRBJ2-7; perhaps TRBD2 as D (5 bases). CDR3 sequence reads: CASSSLAASSYEQYF. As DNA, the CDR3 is TGTGCCAGTAGTTCTCTAGCAGCGAGCTCCTACGAGCAGTACTTC.